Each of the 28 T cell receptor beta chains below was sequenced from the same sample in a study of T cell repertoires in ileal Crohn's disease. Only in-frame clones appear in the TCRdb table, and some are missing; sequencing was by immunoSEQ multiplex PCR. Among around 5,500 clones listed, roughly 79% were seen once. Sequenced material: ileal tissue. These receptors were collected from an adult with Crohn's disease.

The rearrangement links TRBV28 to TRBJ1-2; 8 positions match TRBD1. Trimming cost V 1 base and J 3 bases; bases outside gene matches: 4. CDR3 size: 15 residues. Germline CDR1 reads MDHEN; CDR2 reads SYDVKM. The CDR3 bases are TGTGCCAGCAGTTTATCGGACAGGGCCTACTATGGCTACACCTTC. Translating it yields CASSLSDRAYYGYTF.

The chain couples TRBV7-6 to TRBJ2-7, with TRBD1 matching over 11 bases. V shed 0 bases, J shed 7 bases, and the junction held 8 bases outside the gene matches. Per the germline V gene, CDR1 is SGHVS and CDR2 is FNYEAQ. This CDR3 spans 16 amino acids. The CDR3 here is CASSLAYGQGAREQYF. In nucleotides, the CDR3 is TGTGCCAGCAGCTTAGCCTACGGACAGGGGGCGAGAGAGCAGTACTTC.

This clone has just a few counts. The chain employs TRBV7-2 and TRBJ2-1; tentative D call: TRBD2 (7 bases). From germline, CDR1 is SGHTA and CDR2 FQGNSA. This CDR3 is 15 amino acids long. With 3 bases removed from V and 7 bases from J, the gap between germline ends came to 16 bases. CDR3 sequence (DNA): TGTGCCAGCAGCTTGAGCGGGACAAAATTGAATGAGCAGTTCTTC. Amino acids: CASSLSGTKLNEQFF. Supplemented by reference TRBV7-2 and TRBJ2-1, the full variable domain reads GAGVSQSPSNKVTEKGKDVELRCDPISGHTALYWYRQSLGQGLEFLIYFQGNSAPDKSGLPSDRFSAERTGGSVSTLTIQRTQQEDSAVYLCASSLSGTKLNEQFFGPGTRLTVL.

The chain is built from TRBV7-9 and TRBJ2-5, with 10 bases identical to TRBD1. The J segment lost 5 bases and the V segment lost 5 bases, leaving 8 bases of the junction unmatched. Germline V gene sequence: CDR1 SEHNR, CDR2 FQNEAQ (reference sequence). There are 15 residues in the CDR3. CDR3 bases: TGTGCCAGCAGCACCGGGACAGGGGCGAAGGAGACCCAGTACTTC. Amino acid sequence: CASSTGTGAKETQYF.

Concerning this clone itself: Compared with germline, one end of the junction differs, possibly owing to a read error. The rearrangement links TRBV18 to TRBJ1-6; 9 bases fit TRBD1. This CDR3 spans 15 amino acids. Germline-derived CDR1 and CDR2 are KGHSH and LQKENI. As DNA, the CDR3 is TGTGCCAGCTCTCGCACAGGGGGCTATGATTCACCCCTCCACTTT. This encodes CASSRTGGYDSPLHF.

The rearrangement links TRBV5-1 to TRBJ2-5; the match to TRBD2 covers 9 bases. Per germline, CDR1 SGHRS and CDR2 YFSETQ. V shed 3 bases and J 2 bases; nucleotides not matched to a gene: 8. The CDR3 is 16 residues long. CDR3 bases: TGCGCCAGCAGCTCCTACGGCGGGGGGGGTCAAGAGACCCAGTACTTC. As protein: CASSSYGGGGQETQYF.

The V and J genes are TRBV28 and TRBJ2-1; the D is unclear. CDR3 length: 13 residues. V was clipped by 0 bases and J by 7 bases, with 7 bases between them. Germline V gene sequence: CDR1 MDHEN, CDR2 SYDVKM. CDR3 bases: TGTGCCAGCAGTTTATGGTCTCTGAATGAGCAGTTCTTC. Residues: CASSLWSLNEQFF.

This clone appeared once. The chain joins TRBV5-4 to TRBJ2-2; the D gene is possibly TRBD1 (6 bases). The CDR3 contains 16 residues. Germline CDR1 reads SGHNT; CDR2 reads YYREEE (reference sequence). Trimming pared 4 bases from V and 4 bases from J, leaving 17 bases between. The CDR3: CASSVPRGGATGELFF. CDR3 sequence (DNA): TGTGCCAGCAGCGTCCCTAGAGGGGGTGCCACCGGGGAGCTGTTTTTT.

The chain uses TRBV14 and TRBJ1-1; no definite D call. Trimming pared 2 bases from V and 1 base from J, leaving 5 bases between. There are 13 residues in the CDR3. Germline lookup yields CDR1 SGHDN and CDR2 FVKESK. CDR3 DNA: TGTGCCAGCAGCCAAATTCAGAACACTGAAGCTTTCTTT. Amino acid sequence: CASSQIQNTEAFF. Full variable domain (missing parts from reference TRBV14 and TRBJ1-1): EAGVTQFPSHSVIEKGQTVTLRCDPISGHDNLYWYRRVMGKEIKFLLHFVKESKQDESGMPNNRFLAERTGGTYSTLKVQPAELEDSGVYFCASSQIQNTEAFFGQGTRLTVV.

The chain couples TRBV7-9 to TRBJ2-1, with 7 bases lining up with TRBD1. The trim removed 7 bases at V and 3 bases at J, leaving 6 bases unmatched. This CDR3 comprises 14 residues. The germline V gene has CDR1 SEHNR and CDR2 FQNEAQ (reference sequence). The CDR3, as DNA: TGTGCCAGCAACCGGGACAGCCACTACAATGAGCAGTTCTTC. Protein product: CASNRDSHYNEQFF.

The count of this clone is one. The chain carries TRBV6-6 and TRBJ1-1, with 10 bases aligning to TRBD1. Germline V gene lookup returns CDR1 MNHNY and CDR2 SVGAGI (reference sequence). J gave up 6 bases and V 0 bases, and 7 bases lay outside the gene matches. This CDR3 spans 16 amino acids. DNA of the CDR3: TGTGCCAGCAGTTACTCGGGGACAGGGGCAGGGGCTGAAGCTTTCTTT. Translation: CASSYSGTGAGAEAFF.

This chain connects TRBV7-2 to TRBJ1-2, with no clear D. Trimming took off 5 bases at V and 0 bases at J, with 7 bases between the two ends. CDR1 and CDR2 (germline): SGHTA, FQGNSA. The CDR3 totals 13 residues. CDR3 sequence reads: CASSLAANYGYTF. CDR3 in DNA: TGTGCCAGCAGCCTGGCAGCTAACTATGGCTACACCTTC.

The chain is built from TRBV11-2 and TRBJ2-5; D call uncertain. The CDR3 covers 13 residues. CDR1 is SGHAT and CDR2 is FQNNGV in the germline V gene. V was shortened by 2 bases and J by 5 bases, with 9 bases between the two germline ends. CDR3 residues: CASSLRPRETQYF. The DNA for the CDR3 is TGTGCCAGCAGCTTAAGGCCTAGGGAGACCCAGTACTTC.

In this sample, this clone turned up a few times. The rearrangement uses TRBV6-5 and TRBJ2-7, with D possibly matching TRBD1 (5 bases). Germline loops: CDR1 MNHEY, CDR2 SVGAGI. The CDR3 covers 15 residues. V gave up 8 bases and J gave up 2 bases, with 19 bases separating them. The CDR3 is CASSQRGTLAYEQYF. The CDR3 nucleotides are TGTGCCAGCTCCCAAAGGGGTACATTAGCCTACGAGCAGTACTTC.

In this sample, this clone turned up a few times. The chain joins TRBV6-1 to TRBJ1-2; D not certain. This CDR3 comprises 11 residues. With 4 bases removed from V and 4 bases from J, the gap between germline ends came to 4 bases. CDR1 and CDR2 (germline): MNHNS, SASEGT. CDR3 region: CASSVLYGYTF. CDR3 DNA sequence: TGTGCCAGCAGTGTACTCTATGGCTACACCTTC.

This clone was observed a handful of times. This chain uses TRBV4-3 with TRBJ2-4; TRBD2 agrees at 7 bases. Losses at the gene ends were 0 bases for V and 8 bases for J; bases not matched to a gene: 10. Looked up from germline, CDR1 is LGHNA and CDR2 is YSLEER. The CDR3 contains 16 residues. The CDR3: CASSQDFPAGTDIQYF. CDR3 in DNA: TGCGCCAGCAGCCAAGATTTCCCAGCGGGAACGGACATTCAGTACTTC.

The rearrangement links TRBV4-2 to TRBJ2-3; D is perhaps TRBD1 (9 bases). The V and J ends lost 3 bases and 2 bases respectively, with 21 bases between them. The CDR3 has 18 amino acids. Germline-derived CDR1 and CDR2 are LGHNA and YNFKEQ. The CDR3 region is CASSQPPGGTGNTDTQYF. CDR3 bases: TGTGCCAGCAGCCAGCCTCCGGGGGGGACAGGGAACACAGATACGCAGTATTTT.

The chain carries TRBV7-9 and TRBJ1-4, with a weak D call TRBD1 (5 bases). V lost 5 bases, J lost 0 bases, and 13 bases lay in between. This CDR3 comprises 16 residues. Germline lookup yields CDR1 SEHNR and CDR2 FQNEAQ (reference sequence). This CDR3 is CASSRQLGATNEKLFF. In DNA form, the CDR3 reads TGTGCCAGCAGCCGACAGTTAGGAGCAACTAATGAAAAACTGTTTTTT.

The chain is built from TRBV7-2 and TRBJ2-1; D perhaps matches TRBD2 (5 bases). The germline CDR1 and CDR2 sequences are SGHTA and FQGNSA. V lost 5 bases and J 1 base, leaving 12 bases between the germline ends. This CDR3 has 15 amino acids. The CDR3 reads CASSPAPGSYNEQFF. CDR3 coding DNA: TGTGCCAGCAGCCCCGCACCGGGGTCCTACAATGAGCAGTTCTTC.

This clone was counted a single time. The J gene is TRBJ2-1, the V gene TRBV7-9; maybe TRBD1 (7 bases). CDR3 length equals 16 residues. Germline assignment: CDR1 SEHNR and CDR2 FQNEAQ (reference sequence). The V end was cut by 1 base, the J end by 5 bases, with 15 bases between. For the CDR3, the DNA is TGTGCCAGCAGCTTAGGGCAGGGGGGCCTACACAATGAGCAGTTCTTC. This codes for CASSLGQGGLHNEQFF.

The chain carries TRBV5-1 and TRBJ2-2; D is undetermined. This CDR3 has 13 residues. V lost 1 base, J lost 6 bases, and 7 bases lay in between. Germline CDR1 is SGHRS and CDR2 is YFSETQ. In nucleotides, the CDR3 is TGCGCCAGCAGCTTGTTCCCTTCCGGGGAGCTGTTTTTT. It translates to CASSLFPSGELFF. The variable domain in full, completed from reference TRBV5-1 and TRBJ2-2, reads KAGVTQTPRYLIKTRGQQVTLSCSPISGHRSVSWYQQTPGQGLQFLFEYFSETQRNKGNFPGRFSGRQFSNSRSEMNVSTLELGDSALYLCASSLFPSGELFFGEGSRLTVL.

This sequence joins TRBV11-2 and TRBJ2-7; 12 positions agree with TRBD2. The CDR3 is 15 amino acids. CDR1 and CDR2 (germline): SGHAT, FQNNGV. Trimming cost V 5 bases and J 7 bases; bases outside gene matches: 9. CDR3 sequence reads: CASSPSGGAQGEQYF. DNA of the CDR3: TGTGCCAGCAGCCCTAGCGGGGGGGCGCAAGGAGAGCAGTACTTC. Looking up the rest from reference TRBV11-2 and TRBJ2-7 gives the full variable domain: EAGVAQSPRYKIIEKRQSVAFWCNPISGHATLYWYQQILGQGPKLLIQFQNNGVVDDSQLPKDRFSAERLKGVDSTLKIQPAKLEDSAVYLCASSPSGGAQGEQYFGPGTRLTVT.

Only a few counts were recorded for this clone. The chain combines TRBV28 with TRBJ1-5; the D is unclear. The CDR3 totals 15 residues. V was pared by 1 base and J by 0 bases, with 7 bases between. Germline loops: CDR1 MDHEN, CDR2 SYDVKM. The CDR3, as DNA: TGTGCCAGCAGTTTATCGGGGTATAGCAATCAGCCCCAGCATTTT. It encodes CASSLSGYSNQPQHF. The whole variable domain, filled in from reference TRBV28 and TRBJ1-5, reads DVKVTQSSRYLVKRTGEKVFLECVQDMDHENMFWYRQDPGLGLRLIYFSYDVKMKEKGDIPEGYSVSREKKERFSLILESASTNQTSMYLCASSLSGYSNQPQHFGDGTRLSIL.

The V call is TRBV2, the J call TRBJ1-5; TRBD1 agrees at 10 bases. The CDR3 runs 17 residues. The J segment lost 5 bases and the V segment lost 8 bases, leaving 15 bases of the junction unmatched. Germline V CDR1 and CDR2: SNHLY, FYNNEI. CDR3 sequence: CASRSGTGVRRDQPQHF. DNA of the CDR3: TGTGCCAGCCGGTCGGGGACAGGGGTTCGGAGGGATCAGCCCCAGCATTTT.

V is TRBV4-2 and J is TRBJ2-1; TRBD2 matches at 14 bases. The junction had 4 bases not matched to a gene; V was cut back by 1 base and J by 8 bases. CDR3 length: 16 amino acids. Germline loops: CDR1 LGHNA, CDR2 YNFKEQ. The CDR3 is CASSQGTSGRLYEQFF. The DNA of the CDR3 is TGTGCCAGCAGCCAAGGGACTAGCGGGAGGTTGTATGAGCAGTTCTTC.

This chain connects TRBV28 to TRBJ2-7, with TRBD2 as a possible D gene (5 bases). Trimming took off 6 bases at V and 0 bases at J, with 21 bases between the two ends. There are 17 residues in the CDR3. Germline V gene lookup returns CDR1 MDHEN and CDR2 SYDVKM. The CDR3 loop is CASSGILRRLSSYEQYF. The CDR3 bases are TGTGCCAGCAGCGGGATACTTCGGAGGTTGAGCTCCTACGAGCAGTACTTC.

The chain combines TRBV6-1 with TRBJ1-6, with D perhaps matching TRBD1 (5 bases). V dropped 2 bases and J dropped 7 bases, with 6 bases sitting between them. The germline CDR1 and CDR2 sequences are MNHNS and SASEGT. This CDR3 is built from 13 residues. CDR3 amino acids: CASSETGNSPLHF. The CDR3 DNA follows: TGTGCCAGCAGTGAAACAGGCAATTCACCCCTCCACTTT.

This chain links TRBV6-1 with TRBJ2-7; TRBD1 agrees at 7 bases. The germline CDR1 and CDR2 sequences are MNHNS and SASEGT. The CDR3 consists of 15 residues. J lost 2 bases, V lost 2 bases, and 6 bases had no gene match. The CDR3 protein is CASSESVTGAYEQYF. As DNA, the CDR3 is TGTGCCAGCAGTGAATCGGTTACAGGGGCCTACGAGCAGTACTTC.